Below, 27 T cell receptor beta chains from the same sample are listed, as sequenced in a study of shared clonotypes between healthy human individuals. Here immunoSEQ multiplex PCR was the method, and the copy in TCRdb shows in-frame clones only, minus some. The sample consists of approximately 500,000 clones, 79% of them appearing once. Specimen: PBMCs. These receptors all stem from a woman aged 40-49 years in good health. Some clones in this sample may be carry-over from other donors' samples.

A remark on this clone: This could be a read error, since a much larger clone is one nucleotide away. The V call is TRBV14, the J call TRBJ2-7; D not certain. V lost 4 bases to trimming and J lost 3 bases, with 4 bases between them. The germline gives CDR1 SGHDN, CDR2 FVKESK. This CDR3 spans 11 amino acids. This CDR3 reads CASSRNYEQYF. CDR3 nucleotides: TGTGCCAGCAGCCGCAACTACGAGCAGTACTTC.

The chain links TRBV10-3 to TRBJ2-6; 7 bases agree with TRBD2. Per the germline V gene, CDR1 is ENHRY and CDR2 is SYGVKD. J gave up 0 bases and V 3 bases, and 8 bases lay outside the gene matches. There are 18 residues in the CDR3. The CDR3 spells CAISDGQGGDSGANVLTF. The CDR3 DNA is TGTGCCATCAGTGATGGGCAGGGAGGGGACTCTGGGGCCAACGTCCTGACTTTC.

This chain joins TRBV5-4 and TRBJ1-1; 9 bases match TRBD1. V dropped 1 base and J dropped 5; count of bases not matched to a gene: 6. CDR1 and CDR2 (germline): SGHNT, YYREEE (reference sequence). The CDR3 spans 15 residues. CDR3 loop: CASSLPGTGITEAFF. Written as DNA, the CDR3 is TGTGCCAGCAGCTTGCCCGGGACAGGGATAACTGAAGCTTTCTTT.

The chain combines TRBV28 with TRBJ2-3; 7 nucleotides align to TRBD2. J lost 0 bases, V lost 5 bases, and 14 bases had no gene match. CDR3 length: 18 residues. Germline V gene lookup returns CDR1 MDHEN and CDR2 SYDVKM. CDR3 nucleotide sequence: TGTGCCAGCAGTCTTTTCGGGTTTGGGGAGGGGAGCACAGATACGCAGTATTTT. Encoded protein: CASSLFGFGEGSTDTQYF.

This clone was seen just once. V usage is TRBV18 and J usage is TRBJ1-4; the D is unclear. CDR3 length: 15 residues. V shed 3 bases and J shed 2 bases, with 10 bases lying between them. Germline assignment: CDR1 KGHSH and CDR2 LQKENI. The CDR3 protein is CASSPVSSTNEKLFF. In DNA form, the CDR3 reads TGTGCCAGCTCACCTGTGTCATCGACTAATGAAAAACTGTTTTTT.

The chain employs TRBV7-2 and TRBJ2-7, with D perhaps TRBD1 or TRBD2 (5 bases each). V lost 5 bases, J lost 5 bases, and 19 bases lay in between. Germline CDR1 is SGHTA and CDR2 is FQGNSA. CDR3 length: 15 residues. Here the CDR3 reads CASSTGAPRRDEQYF. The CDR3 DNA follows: TGTGCCAGCAGCACCGGGGCCCCAAGACGAGACGAGCAGTACTTC.

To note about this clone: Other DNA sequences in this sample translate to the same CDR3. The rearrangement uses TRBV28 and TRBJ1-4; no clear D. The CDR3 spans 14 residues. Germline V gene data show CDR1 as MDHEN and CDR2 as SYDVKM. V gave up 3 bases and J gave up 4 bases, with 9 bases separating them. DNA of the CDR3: TGTGCCAGCAGTTTGGGCCAGGATAATGAAAAACTGTTTTTT. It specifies CASSLGQDNEKLFF.

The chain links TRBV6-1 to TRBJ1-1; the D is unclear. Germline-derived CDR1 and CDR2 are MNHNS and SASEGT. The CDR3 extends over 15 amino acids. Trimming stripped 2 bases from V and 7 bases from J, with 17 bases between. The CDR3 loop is CASSEQGGDQSEAFF. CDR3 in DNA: TGTGCCAGCAGTGAACAAGGAGGAGATCAGAGTGAAGCTTTCTTT.

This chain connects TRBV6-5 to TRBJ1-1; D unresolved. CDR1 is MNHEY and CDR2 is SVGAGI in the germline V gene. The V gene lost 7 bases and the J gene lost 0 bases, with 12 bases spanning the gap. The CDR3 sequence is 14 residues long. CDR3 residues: CASKNRAMNTEAFF. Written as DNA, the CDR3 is TGTGCCAGCAAGAACAGAGCTATGAACACTGAAGCTTTCTTT.

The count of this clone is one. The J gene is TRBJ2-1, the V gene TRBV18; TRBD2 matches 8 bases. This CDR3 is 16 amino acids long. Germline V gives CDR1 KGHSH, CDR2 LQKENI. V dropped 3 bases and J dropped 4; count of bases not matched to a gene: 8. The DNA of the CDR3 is TGTGCCAGCTCACCCCGGGGGGGGAGTACTTACAATGAGCAGTTCTTC. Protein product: CASSPRGGSTYNEQFF.

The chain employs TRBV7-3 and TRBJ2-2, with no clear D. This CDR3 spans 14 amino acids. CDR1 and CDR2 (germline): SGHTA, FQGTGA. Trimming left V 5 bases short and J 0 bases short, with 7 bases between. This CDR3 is CASSLDPNTGELFF. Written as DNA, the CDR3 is TGTGCCAGCAGCCTCGACCCGAACACCGGGGAGCTGTTTTTT. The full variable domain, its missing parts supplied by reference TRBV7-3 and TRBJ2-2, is GAGVSQTPSNKVTEKGKYVELRCDPISGHTALYWYRQSLGQGPEFLIYFQGTGAADDSGLPNDRFFAVRPEGSVSTLKIQRTERGDSAVYLCASSLDPNTGELFFGEGSRLTVL.

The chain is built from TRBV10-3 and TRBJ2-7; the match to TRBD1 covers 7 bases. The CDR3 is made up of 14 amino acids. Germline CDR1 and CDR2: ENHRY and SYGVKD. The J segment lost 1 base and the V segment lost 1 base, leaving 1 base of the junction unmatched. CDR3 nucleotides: TGTGCCATCAGTGAGTACAGGGGTTCCTACGAGCAGTACTTC. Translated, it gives CAISEYRGSYEQYF.

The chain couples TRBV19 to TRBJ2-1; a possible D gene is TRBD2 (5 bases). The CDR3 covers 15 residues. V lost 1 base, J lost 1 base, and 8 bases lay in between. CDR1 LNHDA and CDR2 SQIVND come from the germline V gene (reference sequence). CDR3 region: CASSIGWESYNEQFF. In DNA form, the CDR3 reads TGTGCCAGTAGTATAGGGTGGGAGTCCTACAATGAGCAGTTCTTC.

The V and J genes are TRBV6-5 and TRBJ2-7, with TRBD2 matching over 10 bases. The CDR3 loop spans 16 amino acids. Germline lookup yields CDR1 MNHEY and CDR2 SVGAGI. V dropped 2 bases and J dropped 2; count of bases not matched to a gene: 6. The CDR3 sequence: CASSYARTSGTYEQYF. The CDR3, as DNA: TGTGCCAGCAGTTACGCACGGACTAGCGGTACCTACGAGCAGTACTTC.

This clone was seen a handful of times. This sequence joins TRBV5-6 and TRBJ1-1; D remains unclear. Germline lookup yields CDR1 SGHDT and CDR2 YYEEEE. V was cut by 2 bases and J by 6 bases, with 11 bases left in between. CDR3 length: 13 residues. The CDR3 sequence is CASSFLSRAEAFF. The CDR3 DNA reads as TGTGCCAGCAGCTTCCTGTCCCGGGCTGAAGCTTTCTTT.

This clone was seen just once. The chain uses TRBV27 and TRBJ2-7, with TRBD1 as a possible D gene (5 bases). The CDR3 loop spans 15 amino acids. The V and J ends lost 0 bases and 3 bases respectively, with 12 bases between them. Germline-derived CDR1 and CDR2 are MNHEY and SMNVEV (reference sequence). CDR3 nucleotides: TGTGCCAGCAGTTTATCAGGGGCCGAAGGCTACGAGCAGTACTTC. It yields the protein CASSLSGAEGYEQYF.

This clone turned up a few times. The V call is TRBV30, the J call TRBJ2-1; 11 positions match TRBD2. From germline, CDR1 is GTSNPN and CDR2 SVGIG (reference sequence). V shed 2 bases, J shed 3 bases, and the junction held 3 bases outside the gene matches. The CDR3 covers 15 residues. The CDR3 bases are TGTGCCTGGAGTCCTCTAGCGGGAGGCTACAATGAGCAGTTCTTC. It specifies CAWSPLAGGYNEQFF.

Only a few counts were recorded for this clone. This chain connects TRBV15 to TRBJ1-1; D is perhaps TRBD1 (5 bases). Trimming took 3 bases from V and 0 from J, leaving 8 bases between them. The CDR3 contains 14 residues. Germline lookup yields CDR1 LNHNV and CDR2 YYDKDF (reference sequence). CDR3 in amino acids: CATSRQGMNTEAFF. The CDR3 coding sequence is TGTGCCACCAGCAGGCAGGGAATGAACACTGAAGCTTTCTTT.

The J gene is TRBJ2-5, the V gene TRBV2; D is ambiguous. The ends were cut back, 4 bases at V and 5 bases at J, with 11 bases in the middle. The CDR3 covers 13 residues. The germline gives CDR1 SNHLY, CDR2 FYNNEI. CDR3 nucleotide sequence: TGTGCCAGCAGTGGGGCCTCCCGGGAGACCCAGTACTTC. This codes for CASSGASRETQYF.

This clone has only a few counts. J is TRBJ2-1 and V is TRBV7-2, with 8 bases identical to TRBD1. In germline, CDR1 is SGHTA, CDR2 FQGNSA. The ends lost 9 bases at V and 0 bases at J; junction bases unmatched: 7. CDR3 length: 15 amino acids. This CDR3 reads CASAGQASSYNEQFF. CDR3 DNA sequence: TGTGCCAGTGCGGGACAGGCGAGCTCCTACAATGAGCAGTTCTTC.

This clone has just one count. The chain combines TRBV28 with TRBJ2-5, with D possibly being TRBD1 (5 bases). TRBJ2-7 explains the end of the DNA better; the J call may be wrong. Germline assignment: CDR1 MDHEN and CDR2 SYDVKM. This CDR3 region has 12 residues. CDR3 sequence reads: CASSLPGFEQYF. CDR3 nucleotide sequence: TGTGCCAGCAGTTTACCAGGGTTCGAGCAGTACTTC.

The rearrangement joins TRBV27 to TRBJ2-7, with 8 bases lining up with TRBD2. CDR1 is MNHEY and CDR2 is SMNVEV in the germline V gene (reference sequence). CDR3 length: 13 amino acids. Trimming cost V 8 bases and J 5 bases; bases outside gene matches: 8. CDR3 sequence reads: CASQIAGRDEQYF. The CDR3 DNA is TGTGCCAGCCAAATAGCGGGACGCGACGAGCAGTACTTC.

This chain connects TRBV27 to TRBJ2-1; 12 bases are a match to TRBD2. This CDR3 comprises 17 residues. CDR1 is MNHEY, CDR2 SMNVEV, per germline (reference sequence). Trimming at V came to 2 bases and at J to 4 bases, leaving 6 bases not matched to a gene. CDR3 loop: CASSLGLAGRQYNEQFF. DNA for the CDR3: TGTGCCAGCAGTTTAGGACTAGCGGGAAGGCAGTACAATGAGCAGTTCTTC.

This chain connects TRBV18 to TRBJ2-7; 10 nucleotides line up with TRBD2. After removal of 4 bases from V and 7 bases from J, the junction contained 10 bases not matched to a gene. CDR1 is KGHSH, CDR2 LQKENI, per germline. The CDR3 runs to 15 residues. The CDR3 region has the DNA TGTGCCAGCTCACTAGGACTAGCGGACGGATTGGAGCAGTACTTC. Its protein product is CASSLGLADGLEQYF.

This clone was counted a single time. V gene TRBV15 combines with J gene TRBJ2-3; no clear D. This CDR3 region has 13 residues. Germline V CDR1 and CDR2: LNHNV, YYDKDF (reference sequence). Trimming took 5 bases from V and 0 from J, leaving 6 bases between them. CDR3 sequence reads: CATSRHSTDTQYF. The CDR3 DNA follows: TGTGCCACCAGCCGCCACAGCACAGATACGCAGTATTTT. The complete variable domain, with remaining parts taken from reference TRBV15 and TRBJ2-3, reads DAMVIQNPRYQVTQFGKPVTLSCSQTLNHNVMYWYQQKSSQAPKLLFHYYDKDFNNEADTPDNFQSRRPNTSFCFLDIRSPGLGDTAMYLCATSRHSTDTQYFGPGTRLTVL.

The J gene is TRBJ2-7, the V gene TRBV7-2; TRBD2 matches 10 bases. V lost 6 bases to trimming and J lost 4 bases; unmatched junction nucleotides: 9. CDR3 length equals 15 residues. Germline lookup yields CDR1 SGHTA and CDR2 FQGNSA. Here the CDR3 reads CASRFGLAAQYEQYF. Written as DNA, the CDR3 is TGTGCCAGCAGATTTGGACTAGCGGCCCAATACGAGCAGTACTTC.

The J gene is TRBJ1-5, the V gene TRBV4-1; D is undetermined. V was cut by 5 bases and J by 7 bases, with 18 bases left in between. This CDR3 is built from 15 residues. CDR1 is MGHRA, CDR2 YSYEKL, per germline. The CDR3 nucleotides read TGCGCCAGCAGCGAACTGGGGAGAATAGGCCAGCCCCAGCATTTT. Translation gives CASSELGRIGQPQHF.